This T cell receptor beta chain originates from a study of blood T cell repertoires in COVID-19. Trimming stripped 0 bases from V and 5 bases from J, with 17 bases between. The germline V gene has CDR1 SGHRS and CDR2 YFSETQ. The CDR3 is made up of 16 amino acids. Per the original data handling: Reference gene primers were amplified, and this amplification served to estimate nucleated cell counts. Sequenced by immunoSEQ multiplex PCR; TCRdb stores in-frame clones only, minus some. The V and J calls and clone size come from that table; D and trimming were worked out from the DNA. This sample yields approximately 190,000 clones, of which roughly 85% are seen a single time; 20% to 25% belongs to the top ten.

The chain recombines TRBV5-1 with TRBJ1-2, with a tentative D call TRBD1 (6 bases). The sequence was collected from a man in his 60s with active or convalescent COVID-19. Material for sequencing was peripheral blood. The CDR3 here is CASSLASLDSAYGYTF. Here the CDR3 DNA reads TGCGCCAGCAGCTTGGCGAGCCTGGACAGCGCATATGGCTACACCTTC.